Presented here are 26 T cell receptor beta chains from one specimen sequenced in a study of T-cell reconstitution after alpha-beta-depleted transplantation in children. TCRbeta library preparation incorporated unique molecular identifiers. In TCRdb, the PCR reads were re-called with MiXCR into one record per CDR3 protein. Of under 450,000 distinct CDR3 sequences in the sample, about 16% were seen once. Sample: PBMCs, mostly from graft donor cells, taken 360 days after TCRalphabeta/CD19-depleted stem cell transplant. The origin of the receptors is a boy under two years old who had a stem cell transplant for Wiskott-Aldrich syndrome, so the T cells may come from the graft donor.

This clonotype was found many times. The rearrangement links TRBV5-6 to TRBJ2-5; no firm D call. V was cut by 0 bases and J by 1 base, with 7 bases left in between. Looked up from germline, CDR1 is SGHDT and CDR2 is YYEEEE. This CDR3 region has 14 residues. The CDR3 DNA sequence: TGTGCCAGCAGCTTGGGGTCGGCCCAAGAGACCCAGTACTTC. This gives the protein CASSLGSAQETQYF.

The J gene is TRBJ2-7, the V gene TRBV7-2; D tentatively fits TRBD1 or TRBD2 (8 bases each). V dropped 2 bases and J dropped 2 bases, with 22 bases sitting between them. Germline V gives CDR1 SGHTA, CDR2 FQGNSA. The CDR3 sequence is 18 residues long. This chain's CDR3 is CASSLKIGGVTGAYEQYF. The CDR3 DNA reads TGTGCCAGCAGCTTAAAGATCGGGGGGGTGACAGGGGCCTACGAGCAGTACTTC.

This clonotype was recorded a few times. The DNA for the CDR3 is TGTGCCAGCAGCCCCGGGACAGGGATTGCCGGGGAGCTGTTTTTT. This sequence encodes CASSPGTGIAGELFF. The J gene is TRBJ2-2, the V gene TRBV6-1; 9 bases are shared with TRBD1. V shed 6 bases, J shed 6 bases, and the junction held 8 bases outside the gene matches. CDR1 is MNHNS and CDR2 is SASEGT in the germline V gene. This CDR3 is 15 amino acids long.

Turning to this clonotype: Relative to the germline gene, one junction end is altered; a read error may explain this. V usage is TRBV7-8 and J usage is TRBJ2-5, with 8 bases aligning to TRBD2. The CDR3 covers 13 residues. The germline gives CDR1 SGHVS, CDR2 FQNEAQ. The CDR3 bases are TGTGCCAGGAGCTTAGCGGGGCAAGAGACCCAGTACTTC. This codes for CARSLAGQETQYF. Full variable domain (rest looked up from reference TRBV7-8 and TRBJ2-5): GAGVSQSPRYKVAKRGQDVALRCDPISGHVSLFWYQQALGQGPEFLTYFQNEAQLDKSGLPSDRFFAERPEGSVSTLKIQRTQQEDSAVYLCARSLAGQETQYFGPGTRLLVL.

The sample holds a few counts of this clonotype. The gene calls are TRBV15 and TRBJ2-7; 7 bases line up with TRBD2. The CDR3 sequence is 14 residues long. With V trimmed by 4 bases and J by 3 bases, 6 bases remained unmatched. Per germline, CDR1 LNHNV and CDR2 YYDKDF (reference sequence). The CDR3 DNA is TGTGCCACCAGCACAGCGGGACTATTCTACGAGCAGTACTTC. Residues: CATSTAGLFYEQYF. The whole variable domain, filled in from reference TRBV15 and TRBJ2-7, reads DAMVIQNPRYQVTQFGKPVTLSCSQTLNHNVMYWYQQKSSQAPKLLFHYYDKDFNNEADTPDNFQSRRPNTSFCFLDIRSPGLGDTAMYLCATSTAGLFYEQYFGPGTRLTVT.

The genes are TRBV11-2 and TRBJ2-1, with D possibly matching TRBD2 (6 bases). The CDR3 extends over 16 amino acids. Germline CDR1 and CDR2: SGHAT and FQNNGV. V was clipped by 5 bases and J by 5 bases, with 19 bases between them. CDR3 bases: TGTGCCAGCAGCACCCGAAGGAGGGTTTCAAACAATGAGCAGTTCTTC. This translates into CASSTRRRVSNNEQFF.

This clonotype came up many times. This chain connects TRBV18 to TRBJ2-5, with D hard to call. Germline CDR1 is KGHSH and CDR2 is LQKENI. The CDR3 totals 12 residues. V was clipped by 0 bases and J by 2 bases, with 1 base between them. CDR3 sequence reads: CASSPPQETQYF. The CDR3 region has the DNA TGTGCCAGCTCACCACCGCAAGAGACCCAGTACTTC.

This clonotype showed up many times. This rearrangement joins TRBV5-1 to TRBJ2-5; D not certain. V was shortened by 1 base and J by 0 bases, with 1 base between the two germline ends. This CDR3 spans 12 amino acids. The germline V gene has CDR1 SGHRS and CDR2 YFSETQ. CDR3 in amino acids: CASSLYQETQYF. The CDR3 DNA reads TGCGCCAGCAGCTTGTACCAAGAGACCCAGTACTTC.

This clonotype was seen more than once but under ten times. The V gene is TRBV29-1, the J gene TRBJ2-4, with D uncertain. This CDR3 has 13 amino acids. The ends were cut back, 2 bases at V and 2 bases at J, with 7 bases in the middle. Germline CDR1 is SQVTM and CDR2 is ANQGSEA. DNA of the CDR3: TGCAGCGTTGAACTACAGACCAAAAACATTCAGTACTTC. Its protein is CSVELQTKNIQYF.

The chain recombines TRBV7-2 with TRBJ2-7; 10 bases align to TRBD1. Germline V gene sequence: CDR1 SGHTA, CDR2 FQGNSA. The CDR3 is 15 amino acids. Trimming cost V 1 base and J 1 base; bases outside gene matches: 1. CDR3 sequence: CASSLEGQGSYEQYF. In nucleotides, the CDR3 is TGTGCCAGCAGCTTAGAGGGACAGGGGTCCTACGAGCAGTACTTC. Complete variable domain (other parts from reference TRBV7-2 and TRBJ2-7): GAGVSQSPSNKVTEKGKDVELRCDPISGHTALYWYRQSLGQGLEFLIYFQGNSAPDKSGLPSDRFSAERTGGSVSTLTIQRTQQEDSAVYLCASSLEGQGSYEQYFGPGTRLTVT.

In this sample, this clonotype turned up many times. The V and J genes are TRBV3-1 and TRBJ1-5; 8 bases agree with TRBD1. V was clipped by 4 bases and J by 4 bases; unmatched bases: 6. The V gene's germline CDR1 is LGHDT and CDR2 YNNKEL (reference sequence). The CDR3 has 15 residues. The CDR3 DNA follows: TGTGCCAGCAGCCCAGGGGGCCTGGCAAATCAGCCCCAGCATTTT. Protein: CASSPGGLANQPQHF.

V is TRBV6-5 and J is TRBJ2-1; D perhaps matches TRBD2 (5 bases). CDR3 length equals 13 residues. Trimming took off 4 bases at V and 8 bases at J, with 12 bases between the two ends. CDR1 is MNHEY, CDR2 SVGAGI, per germline. CDR3 sequence reads: CASSWMGSDEQFF. The CDR3 nucleotides read TGTGCCAGCAGTTGGATGGGGAGTGATGAGCAGTTCTTC.

This clonotype came up many times. V gene TRBV12-3 or TRBV12-4 combines with J gene TRBJ2-1, with TRBD1 matching 7 bases. V was clipped by 5 bases and J by 12 bases; unmatched bases: 4. The CDR3 spans 11 residues. The CDR3 loop reads CASSDRDGQFF. The DNA for the CDR3 is TGTGCCAGCAGTGACAGGGATGGGCAGTTCTTC.

The chain has TRBV18 and TRBJ2-1; TRBD2 matches 12 bases. Germline V lookup: CDR1 KGHSH, CDR2 LQKENI. The CDR3 runs 16 residues. V was clipped by 3 bases and J by 9 bases; unmatched bases: 9. As DNA, the CDR3 is TGTGCCAGCTCACCGACCACTAGCGGGAGGATGAGTGAGCAGTTCTTC. Protein product: CASSPTTSGRMSEQFF.

CDR3 sequence reads: CASSLASPGLARNHPLYNEQFF. CDR3 nucleotides: TGTGCCAGCAGCTTAGCATCCCCGGGACTAGCTCGGAACCACCCCCTCTACAATGAGCAGTTCTTC. V usage is TRBV11-1 and J usage is TRBJ2-1, with TRBD2 matching over 9 bases. Trimming took 0 bases from V and 3 from J; bases not matched to a gene: 21. Per germline, CDR1 SGHAT and CDR2 FQDESV (reference sequence). The CDR3 is made up of 22 amino acids.

A few counts support this clonotype. CDR3 loop: CASSLLGLANTGELFF. The CDR3 DNA reads TGTGCCAGCAGTTTATTGGGACTGGCTAACACCGGGGAGCTGTTTTTT. The rearrangement joins TRBV27 to TRBJ2-2, with D perhaps matching TRBD2 (6 bases). Trimming removed 1 base at V and 2 bases at J, with 11 bases between. The CDR3 spans 16 residues. CDR1 is MNHEY and CDR2 is SMNVEV in the germline V gene (reference sequence).

V gene TRBV11-2 combines with J gene TRBJ2-1; the D gene could be TRBD1 or TRBD2 (5 bases each). The CDR3 runs to 16 residues. Germline CDR1 reads SGHAT; CDR2 reads FQNNGV. Trimming stripped 8 bases from V and 0 bases from J, with 17 bases between. In nucleotides, the CDR3 is TGTGCCAGCCGCCAACTTGGGACGGTCTCCTACAATGAGCAGTTCTTC. Translating it yields CASRQLGTVSYNEQFF. The entire variable domain, with the rest obtained from reference TRBV11-2 and TRBJ2-1, is as follows: EAGVAQSPRYKIIEKRQSVAFWCNPISGHATLYWYQQILGQGPKLLIQFQNNGVVDDSQLPKDRFSAERLKGVDSTLKIQPAKLEDSAVYLCASRQLGTVSYNEQFFGPGTRLTVL.

The chain uses TRBV14 and TRBJ1-2; D gene unclear. CDR3 length: 12 amino acids. V lost 1 base, J lost 7 bases, and 7 bases lay in between. Germline lookup yields CDR1 SGHDN and CDR2 FVKESK. The CDR3 DNA sequence: TGTGCCAGCAGCCAAGCGTGGGGTGGCTACACCTTC. Amino acids: CASSQAWGGYTF.

The chain has TRBV5-1 and TRBJ2-7; 15 bases agree with TRBD2. This CDR3 contains 16 residues. Germline V CDR1 and CDR2: SGHRS, YFSETQ. V shed 0 bases and J 6 bases; nucleotides not matched to a gene: 4. In DNA, the CDR3 is TGCGCCAGCAGCTTGGGGACTAGCGGGGGGGCCTTCGAGCAGTACTTC. Protein: CASSLGTSGGAFEQYF.

This sequence joins TRBV2 and TRBJ2-1, with no clear D. Per the germline V gene, CDR1 is SNHLY and CDR2 is FYNNEI. With 3 bases removed from V and 9 bases from J, the gap between germline ends came to 21 bases. The CDR3 runs to 16 residues. The CDR3, as DNA: TGTGCCAGCAGTGAGGTCGGCCCTCCCTCGTTAGGTGAGCAGTTCTTC. It is translated as CASSEVGPPSLGEQFF.

The V call is TRBV10-3, the J call TRBJ2-5; possible D gene TRBD1, 6 bases. The CDR3 sequence is 12 residues long. V lost 7 bases, J lost 5 bases, and 11 bases lay in between. The germline CDR1 and CDR2 sequences are ENHRY and SYGVKD. The CDR3 nucleotides are TGTGCCATCATGGGGCAGGGGGAGACCCAGTACTTC. This sequence encodes CAIMGQGETQYF.

The table lists this clonotype with a few counts. This rearrangement joins TRBV10-3 to TRBJ1-1; no firm D call. Germline assignment: CDR1 ENHRY and CDR2 SYGVKD. Trimming cost V 5 bases and J 0 bases, with 7 bases left between them. The CDR3 runs 13 residues. This CDR3 is CAISHTVNTEAFF. DNA of the CDR3: TGTGCCATCAGTCACACAGTGAACACTGAAGCTTTCTTT.

In its sample, this clonotype was seen a few times. V and J are TRBV5-1 and TRBJ2-7, with TRBD2 matching 7 bases. The CDR3 has 14 residues. Germline assignment: CDR1 SGHRS and CDR2 YFSETQ. J lost 2 bases, V lost 4 bases, and 6 bases had no gene match. The CDR3, as DNA: TGCGCCAGCAGCGGTAGCGGGTCCCCCTACGAGCAGTACTTC. Translating gives CASSGSGSPYEQYF.

This chain connects TRBV9 to TRBJ2-7; D is possibly TRBD1 (6 bases). Trimming stripped 2 bases from V and 4 bases from J, with 16 bases between. CDR1 is SGDLS, CDR2 YYNGEE, per germline. This CDR3 has 15 residues. Written as DNA, the CDR3 is TGTGCCAGCAGCGTTGGACAGAGCGGCCCTTACGAGCAGTACTTC. This encodes CASSVGQSGPYEQYF.

V is TRBV4-1 and J is TRBJ2-5; 9 bases map to TRBD1. Trimming at V came to 5 bases and at J to 5 bases, leaving 9 bases not matched to a gene. CDR3 size: 15 residues. Germline CDR1 MGHRA, CDR2 YSYEKL. CDR3 amino acids: CASSEIYRGHETQYF. The CDR3 nucleotides are TGCGCCAGCAGCGAGATCTACAGGGGGCACGAGACCCAGTACTTC.

The chain employs TRBV16 and TRBJ1-5; the D is unclear. The CDR3 runs to 15 residues. Germline CDR1 reads KGHSY; CDR2 reads FQNENV. Trimming took off 3 bases at V and 0 bases at J, with 9 bases between the two ends. CDR3 sequence reads: CASSHFRYSNQPQHF. The CDR3 DNA reads as TGTGCCAGCAGCCACTTCAGGTATAGCAATCAGCCCCAGCATTTT.